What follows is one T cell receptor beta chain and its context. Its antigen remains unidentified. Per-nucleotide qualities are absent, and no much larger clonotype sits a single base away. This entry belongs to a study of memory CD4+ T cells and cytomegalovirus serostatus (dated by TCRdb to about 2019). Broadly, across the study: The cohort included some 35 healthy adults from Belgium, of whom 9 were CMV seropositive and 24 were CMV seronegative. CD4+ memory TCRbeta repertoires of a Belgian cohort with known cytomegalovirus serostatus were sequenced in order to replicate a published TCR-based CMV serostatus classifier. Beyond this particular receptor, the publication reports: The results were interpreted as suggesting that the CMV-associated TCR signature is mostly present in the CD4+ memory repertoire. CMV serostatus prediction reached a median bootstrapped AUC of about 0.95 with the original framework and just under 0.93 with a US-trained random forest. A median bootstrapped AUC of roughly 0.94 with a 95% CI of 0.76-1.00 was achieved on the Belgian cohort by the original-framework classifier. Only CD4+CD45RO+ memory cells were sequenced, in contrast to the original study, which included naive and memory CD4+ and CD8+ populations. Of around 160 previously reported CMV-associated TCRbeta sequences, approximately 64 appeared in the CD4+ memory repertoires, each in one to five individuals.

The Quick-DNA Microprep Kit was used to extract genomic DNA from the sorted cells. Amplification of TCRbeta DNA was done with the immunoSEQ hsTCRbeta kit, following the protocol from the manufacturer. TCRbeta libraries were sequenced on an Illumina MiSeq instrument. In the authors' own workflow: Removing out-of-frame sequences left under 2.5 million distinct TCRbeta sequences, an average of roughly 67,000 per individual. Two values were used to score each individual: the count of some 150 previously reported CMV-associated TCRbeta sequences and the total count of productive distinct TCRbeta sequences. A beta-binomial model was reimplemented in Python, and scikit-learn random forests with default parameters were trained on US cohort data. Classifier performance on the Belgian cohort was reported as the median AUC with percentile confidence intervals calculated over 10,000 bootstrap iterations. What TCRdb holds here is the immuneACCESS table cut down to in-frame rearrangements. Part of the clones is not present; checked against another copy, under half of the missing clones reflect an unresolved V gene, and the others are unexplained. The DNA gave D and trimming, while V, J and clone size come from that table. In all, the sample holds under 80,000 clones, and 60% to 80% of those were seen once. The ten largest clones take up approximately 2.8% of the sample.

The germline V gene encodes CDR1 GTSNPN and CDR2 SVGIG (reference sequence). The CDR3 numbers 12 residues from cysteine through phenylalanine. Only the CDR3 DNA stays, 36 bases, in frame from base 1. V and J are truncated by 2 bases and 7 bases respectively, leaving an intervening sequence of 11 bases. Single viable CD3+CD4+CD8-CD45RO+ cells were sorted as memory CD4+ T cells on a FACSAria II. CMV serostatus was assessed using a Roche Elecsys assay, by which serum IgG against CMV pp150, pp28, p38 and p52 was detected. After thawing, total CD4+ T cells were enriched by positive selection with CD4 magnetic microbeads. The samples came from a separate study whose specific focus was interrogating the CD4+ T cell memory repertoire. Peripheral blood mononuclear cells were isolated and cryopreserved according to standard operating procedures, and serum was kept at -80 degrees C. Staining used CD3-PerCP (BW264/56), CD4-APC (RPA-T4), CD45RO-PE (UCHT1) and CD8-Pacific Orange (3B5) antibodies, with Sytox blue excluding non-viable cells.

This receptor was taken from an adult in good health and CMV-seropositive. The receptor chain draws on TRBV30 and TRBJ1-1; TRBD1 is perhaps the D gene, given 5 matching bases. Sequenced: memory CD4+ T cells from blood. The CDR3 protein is CAWSTDSFEAFF. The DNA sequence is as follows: TGTGCCTGGAGTACAGACAGCTTTGAAGCTTTCTTT.